This T cell receptor (beta chain) was recorded in a study of blood T cell repertoires in COVID-19. The overall study: Collection of acute and convalescent COVID-19 samples took place in the United States, Italy and Spain. PBMCs, B-cell-depleted T cells, or T cells were the source of the cDNA or gDNA that made up the material.

Per germline, CDR1 SGHRS and CDR2 YFSETQ. There are 15 residues in the CDR3. Trimming took 3 bases from V and 4 from J; bases not matched to a gene: 3. How the authors handled the data: Reference gene primers were amplified, and this amplification served to estimate nucleated cell counts. Here immunoSEQ multiplex PCR was the method, and the copy in TCRdb shows in-frame clones only, minus some. Clone size and the V and J calls come from that table; the DNA yielded D and trimming. This sample carries some 220,000 clones, more than 65% of them seen once, and the ten largest clones take 3% to 3.5%. The J gene is TRBJ2-2, the V gene TRBV5-1, with 10 positions matching TRBD1. The TCR sequence derives from a woman aged 30 to 39 who had recovered from COVID-19. Sequenced sample: peripheral blood. The CDR3 region is CASSSGTGVTGELFF. DNA for the CDR3: TGCGCCAGCAGCTCGGGGACAGGGGTCACCGGGGAGCTGTTTTTT. Together with reference TRBV5-1 and TRBJ2-2, the CDR3 gives the full variable domain: KAGVTQTPRYLIKTRGQQVTLSCSPISGHRSVSWYQQTPGQGLQFLFEYFSETQRNKGNFPGRFSGRQFSNSRSEMNVSTLELGDSALYLCASSSGTGVTGELFFGEGSRLTVL.